These 3 T cell receptor beta chains originate from one sample sequenced in a study of cytomegalovirus exposure and HLA in healthy donors. Method: immunoSEQ multiplex PCR; TCRdb's copy keeps in-frame clones and lacks some. The table records approximately 90,000 clones, around 93% of them present only once. The material sequenced was PBMCs. The receptor set was obtained from a woman in her 30s in good health and CMV-seropositive.

V and J are TRBV29-1 and TRBJ2-7; D perhaps matches TRBD2 (5 bases). CDR3 length: 14 amino acids. The germline V gene encodes CDR1 SQVTM and CDR2 ANQGSEA. V lost 5 bases and J lost 10, with 24 bases in between. CDR3 amino acids: CSVTPHQGLAPQYF. DNA for the CDR3: TGCAGCGTTACCCCCCACCAAGGGCTAGCACCTCAGTACTTC.

The gene calls are TRBV30 and TRBJ1-4; no firm D call. Germline assignment: CDR1 GTSNPN and CDR2 SVGIG (reference sequence). Trimming cost V 1 base and J 4 bases, with 16 bases left between them. This CDR3 contains 16 residues. CDR3 DNA sequence: TGTGCCTGGAGTGCGCCCCCCGTAACTTTTAATGAAAAACTGTTTTTT. Protein product: CAWSAPPVTFNEKLFF.

This clone was seen a few times. This chain joins TRBV19 and TRBJ2-2; tentatively, D is TRBD1 (5 bases). Trimming took off 5 bases at V and 7 bases at J, with 11 bases between the two ends. This CDR3 contains 13 residues. Germline CDR1 LNHDA, CDR2 SQIVND (reference sequence). For the CDR3, the DNA is TGTGCCAGTAGTTCCCAGGGATTCGGGGAGCTGTTTTTT. Amino acid sequence: CASSSQGFGELFF.